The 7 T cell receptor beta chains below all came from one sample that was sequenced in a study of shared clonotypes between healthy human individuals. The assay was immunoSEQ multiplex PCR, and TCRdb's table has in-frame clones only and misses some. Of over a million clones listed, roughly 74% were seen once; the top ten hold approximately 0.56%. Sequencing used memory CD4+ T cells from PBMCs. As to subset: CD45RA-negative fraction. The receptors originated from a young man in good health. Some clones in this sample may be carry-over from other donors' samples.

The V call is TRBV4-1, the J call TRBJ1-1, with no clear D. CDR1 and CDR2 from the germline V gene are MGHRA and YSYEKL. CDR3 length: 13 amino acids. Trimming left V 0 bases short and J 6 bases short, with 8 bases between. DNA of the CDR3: TGCGCCAGCAGCCAAGATTGGTACTCTGAAGCTTTCTTT. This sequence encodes CASSQDWYSEAFF.

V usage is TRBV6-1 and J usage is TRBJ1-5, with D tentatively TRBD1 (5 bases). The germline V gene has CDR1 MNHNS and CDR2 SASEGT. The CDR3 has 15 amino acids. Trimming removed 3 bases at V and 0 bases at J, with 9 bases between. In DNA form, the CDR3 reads TGTGCCAGCAGTGATCAGGGTTATAGCAATCAGCCCCAGCATTTT. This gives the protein CASSDQGYSNQPQHF.

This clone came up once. The CDR3 sequence: CASSPGGANVLTF. CDR3 sequence (DNA): TGCGCCAGCAGCCCTGGTGGGGCCAACGTCCTGACTTTC. The rearrangement uses TRBV5-1 and TRBJ2-6; no clear D. V dropped 4 bases and J dropped 3 bases, with 5 bases sitting between them. Germline V gene sequence: CDR1 SGHRS, CDR2 YFSETQ. This CDR3 is 13 amino acids long.

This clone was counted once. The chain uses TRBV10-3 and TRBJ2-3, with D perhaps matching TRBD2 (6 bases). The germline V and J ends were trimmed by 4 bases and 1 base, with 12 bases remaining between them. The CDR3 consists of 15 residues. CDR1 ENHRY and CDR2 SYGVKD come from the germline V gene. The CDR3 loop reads CAISVDGSRTDTQYF. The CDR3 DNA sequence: TGTGCCATCAGTGTGGACGGGAGCCGCACAGATACGCAGTATTTT.

DNA for the CDR3: TGCGCCAGCGTAATCACTAGTAAGAACACCGGGGAGCTGTTTTTT. Translated, it gives CASVITSKNTGELFF. The rearrangement uses TRBV10-1 and TRBJ2-2; tentatively, D is TRBD2 (5 bases). This CDR3 comprises 15 residues. V was pared by 8 bases and J by 1 base, with 14 bases between. In germline, CDR1 is WNHNN, CDR2 SYGVQD (reference sequence).

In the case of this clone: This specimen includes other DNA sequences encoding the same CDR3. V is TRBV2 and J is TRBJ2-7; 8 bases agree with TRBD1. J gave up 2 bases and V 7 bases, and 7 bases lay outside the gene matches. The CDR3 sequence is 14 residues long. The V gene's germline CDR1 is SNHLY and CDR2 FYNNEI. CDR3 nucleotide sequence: TGTGCCAGCACTCGTCAGGGGGCCACCTACGAGCAGTACTTC. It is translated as CASTRQGATYEQYF.

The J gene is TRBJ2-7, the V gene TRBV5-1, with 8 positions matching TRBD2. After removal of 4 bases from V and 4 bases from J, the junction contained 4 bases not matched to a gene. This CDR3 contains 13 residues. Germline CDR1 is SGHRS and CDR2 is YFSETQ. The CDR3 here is CASSMGLEYEQYF. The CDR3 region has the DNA TGCGCCAGCAGCATGGGACTAGAGTACGAGCAGTACTTC.